The rows below give T cell receptor beta chains drawn from one sample of a study of blood T cells in healthy people across ages. In TCRdb, the 5' RACE reads were re-called with MiXCR into one record per CDR3 protein. The table includes 1.5 million to 2 million distinct CDR3 sequences, 28% detected once. Input material: blood. These receptor sequences come from a woman in her thirties in good health. Each CDR3 is given with its conserved first and last residue. Each record gives: V gene, D gene, CDR3 protein. D genes are given only for firm matches.

v_call: TRBV7-9; d_call: TRBD2; cdr3_aa: CASSTWDYLQETQYF
v_call: TRBV29-1; d_call: TRBD1; cdr3_aa: CSITGAAVGEKLFF
v_call: TRBV29-1; d_call: NA; cdr3_aa: CSVYSSQGTNEQYF
v_call: TRBV27; d_call: TRBD1; cdr3_aa: CASSPRTGSEQYF
v_call: TRBV12-3/TRBV12-4; d_call: NA; cdr3_aa: CASGRARVDSPLHF
v_call: TRBV7-8; d_call: NA; cdr3_aa: CASSLVRDANTGELFF
v_call: TRBV7-6; d_call: NA; cdr3_aa: CASSWVGSYEQYF
v_call: TRBV7-2; d_call: TRBD2; cdr3_aa: CAVVSLAGEWDNEQFF
v_call: TRBV5-1; d_call: NA; cdr3_aa: CASSLVSTDSSYEQYF
v_call: TRBV6-5; d_call: NA; cdr3_aa: CASSFSRARGEQYF
v_call: TRBV6-6; d_call: TRBD2; cdr3_aa: CASSYGGGAIDTQYF
v_call: TRBV5-1; d_call: TRBD2; cdr3_aa: CASSLALAGGMSYNEQFF
v_call: TRBV10-3; d_call: TRBD1; cdr3_aa: CAIRGTGNSPLHF
v_call: TRBV4-3; d_call: NA; cdr3_aa: CASSQERVGFGTDTQYF
v_call: TRBV20-1; d_call: NA; cdr3_aa: CSARLQGHLYEQYF
v_call: TRBV29-1; d_call: NA; cdr3_aa: CSVEGQFNYEQYF
v_call: TRBV7-2; d_call: NA; cdr3_aa: CASSLSWVGGDIQYF
v_call: TRBV6-6; d_call: TRBD1; cdr3_aa: CASSGTGGAEETQYF
v_call: TRBV4-1; d_call: TRBD2; cdr3_aa: CASSQDPRGVSGELFF
v_call: TRBV29-1; d_call: TRBD1; cdr3_aa: CSVGGQRQETQYF
v_call: TRBV20-1; d_call: NA; cdr3_aa: CSAREPSYNEQFF
v_call: TRBV5-6; d_call: TRBD1; cdr3_aa: CASSLDQGATETQYF
v_call: TRBV25-1; d_call: TRBD1; cdr3_aa: CASSESVGQGKYNEQFF
v_call: TRBV20-1; d_call: NA; cdr3_aa: CSASRGREQYF
v_call: TRBV20-1; d_call: NA; cdr3_aa: CSAPGGGTINYGYTF
v_call: TRBV5-6; d_call: TRBD1; cdr3_aa: CASSLLLAQGDGYTF
v_call: TRBV7-2; d_call: NA; cdr3_aa: CASSRQPSSTDTQYF
v_call: TRBV7-2; d_call: NA; cdr3_aa: CASSLAGPQETQYF
v_call: TRBV7-9; d_call: NA; cdr3_aa: CASSPWDEQYF
v_call: TRBV29-1; d_call: NA; cdr3_aa: CSVEIQAGGYEQYF
v_call: TRBV28; d_call: NA; cdr3_aa: CASSYPIAGHYEQYF
v_call: TRBV6-5; d_call: NA; cdr3_aa: CASSFGVNSDGYTF
v_call: TRBV14; d_call: NA; cdr3_aa: CASSRFGGTDTQYF
v_call: TRBV9; d_call: TRBD2; cdr3_aa: CASSPRLAGGSRYEQYF
v_call: TRBV6-6; d_call: TRBD1; cdr3_aa: CASTFGTGKKDGYTF
v_call: TRBV15; d_call: TRBD2; cdr3_aa: CATSSGGLAGDKTQYF
v_call: TRBV15; d_call: TRBD2; cdr3_aa: CATSRERLAGGTEQFF
v_call: TRBV24-1; d_call: NA; cdr3_aa: CVTSGLDNEQFF
v_call: TRBV5-1; d_call: NA; cdr3_aa: CASSTYVPGGNEQFF
v_call: TRBV29-1; d_call: TRBD1; cdr3_aa: CSVDHHRGGYTF
v_call: TRBV29-1; d_call: NA; cdr3_aa: CSVVTGPTEFF
v_call: TRBV18; d_call: TRBD2; cdr3_aa: CASSPPSAGRDEQFF
v_call: TRBV29-1; d_call: NA; cdr3_aa: CSVAKTLNTEAFF
v_call: TRBV27; d_call: NA; cdr3_aa: CASSLSKRIPDHNEQFF